The 23 T cell receptor beta chains reported below all come from one sample, sequenced in a study of blood T cell repertoires in COVID-19. TCRdb keeps only in-frame clones here, not all; method: immunoSEQ multiplex PCR. Found here are 200,000 or so clones, almost 85% of them singletons; the top ten hold about 6.9%. The sequenced sample was peripheral blood. Receptor source: a human donor with acute or convalescent COVID-19. The donor label of this sample is uncertain.

V gene TRBV19 combines with J gene TRBJ2-7; D might be TRBD2 (5 bases). Germline V gene lookup returns CDR1 LNHDA and CDR2 SQIVND (reference sequence). Trimming took 1 base from V and 2 from J, leaving 9 bases between them. CDR3 length: 14 residues. CDR3 sequence reads: CASSIALAAYEQYF. In DNA, the CDR3 is TGTGCCAGTAGTATAGCGCTAGCTGCCTACGAGCAGTACTTC.

The genes are TRBV28 and TRBJ2-6; D is ambiguous. Trimming cost V 6 bases and J 4 bases, with 7 bases left between them. CDR1 is MDHEN and CDR2 is SYDVKM in the germline V gene. The length of the CDR3 is 13 residues. The CDR3 DNA is TGTGCCAGCAGAGGAGTGGGGGCCAACGTCCTGACTTTC. It yields the protein CASRGVGANVLTF.

J is TRBJ2-7 and V is TRBV21-1; TRBD2 was called by the table and not checked on the DNA. TRBV21-1 is classified as a pseudogene. This CDR3 comprises 15 residues. The CDR3 nucleotides are TGTGCCAGCAGCGTTTTATGCGGCCGACCCTACGAGCAGTACTTC. Translated, it gives CASSVLCGRPYEQYF.

The chain employs TRBV4-1 and TRBJ2-1, with 8 bases that match TRBD2. This CDR3 is 15 amino acids long. V was clipped by 1 base and J by 7 bases; unmatched bases: 6. Germline V lookup: CDR1 MGHRA, CDR2 YSYEKL. CDR3 sequence: CASSQGAGAENEQFF. The CDR3 DNA sequence: TGCGCCAGCAGCCAAGGAGCGGGAGCAGAGAATGAGCAGTTCTTC.

The gene calls are TRBV25-1 and TRBJ1-1, with D unresolved. The V gene's germline CDR1 is MGHDK and CDR2 SYGVNS. Deletions cut 6 bases from V and 2 bases from J, with 10 bases between. CDR3 length equals 13 residues. The CDR3 here is CASSLQFNTEAFF. DNA of the CDR3: TGTGCCAGCAGCCTTCAGTTTAACACTGAAGCTTTCTTT.

This clone has only a few counts. This chain joins TRBV9 and TRBJ2-7; 9 nucleotides line up with TRBD1. The ends lost 0 bases at V and 1 base at J; junction bases unmatched: 5. Germline CDR1 is SGDLS and CDR2 is YYNGEE. CDR3 length equals 16 residues. In DNA form, the CDR3 reads TGTGCCAGCAGCGTAGGAGGGACAGGGTCATCCTACGAGCAGTACTTC. As protein: CASSVGGTGSSYEQYF.

The rearrangement joins TRBV6-6 to TRBJ1-5; TRBD1 matches 9 bases. Trimming removed 0 bases from V and 4 bases from J; junction bases left unmatched: 1. The CDR3 covers 15 residues. Germline V gene data show CDR1 as MNHNY and CDR2 as SVGAGI (reference sequence). The CDR3 DNA follows: TGTGCCAGCAGTTACTCGACAGGGGGAAATCAGCCCCAGCATTTT. Residues: CASSYSTGGNQPQHF.

The chain joins TRBV5-6 to TRBJ1-3; D possibly corresponds to TRBD1 (5 bases). Trimming took off 4 bases at V and 2 bases at J, with 10 bases between the two ends. This CDR3 comprises 14 residues. Looked up from germline, CDR1 is SGHDT and CDR2 is YYEEEE. The CDR3 DNA sequence: TGTGCCAGCAGCGGGGCAGGAGCTGGAAACACCATATATTTT. As protein: CASSGAGAGNTIYF.

This sequence joins TRBV11-2 and TRBJ1-5; the match to TRBD1 covers 8 bases. V was pared by 5 bases and J by 15 bases, with 9 bases of the junction left unmatched. From germline, CDR1 is SGHAT and CDR2 FQNNGV. The CDR3 spans 12 residues. CDR3 nucleotide sequence: TGTGCCAGCAGCGCAACGGACAGGGTGATGCATTTT. Its translation is CASSATDRVMHF.

The chain carries TRBV19 and TRBJ2-7, with D perhaps matching TRBD1 (6 bases). There are 15 residues in the CDR3. From germline, CDR1 is LNHDA and CDR2 SQIVND (reference sequence). V gave up 3 bases and J gave up 2 bases, with 14 bases separating them. The CDR3 sequence: CASSMRNRAPYEQYF. Here the CDR3 DNA reads TGTGCCAGTAGTATGAGGAACAGGGCCCCCTACGAGCAGTACTTC.

This chain links TRBV28 with TRBJ1-5; tentative D call: TRBD1 (6 bases). The CDR3 extends over 13 amino acids. Germline V gene sequence: CDR1 MDHEN, CDR2 SYDVKM. Trimming removed 5 bases from V and 4 bases from J, with 9 bases in between. DNA of the CDR3: TGTGCCAGCAGTAGCCAGGGGAATCAGCCCCAGCATTTT. It is translated as CASSSQGNQPQHF.

The chain combines TRBV24-1 with TRBJ2-7; tentative D call: TRBD1 (5 bases). CDR3 size: 13 residues. V was trimmed by 0 bases and J by 8 bases, leaving 10 bases between them. CDR1 and CDR2 from the germline V gene are KGHDR and SFDVKD. The CDR3 reads CATSDLSQGKQYF. In nucleotides, the CDR3 is TGTGCCACCAGTGATTTGAGCCAGGGTAAGCAGTACTTC.

As concerns this clone: Additional DNA sequences in this sample encode the identical CDR3. The chain combines TRBV5-6 with TRBJ2-2, with 7 bases matching TRBD2. The germline CDR1 and CDR2 sequences are SGHDT and YYEEEE. The junction had 7 bases not matched to a gene; V was cut back by 0 bases and J by 2 bases. The CDR3 is 17 amino acids. The CDR3 spells CASSLAGLAANTGELFF. The CDR3 nucleotides are TGTGCCAGCAGCTTGGCGGGGCTAGCGGCCAACACCGGGGAGCTGTTTTTT. Looking up the rest from reference TRBV5-6 and TRBJ2-2 gives the full variable domain: DAGVTQSPTHLIKTRGQQVTLRCSPKSGHDTVSWYQQALGQGPQFIFQYYEEEERQRGNFPDRFSGHQFPNYSSELNVNALLLGDSALYLCASSLAGLAANTGELFFGEGSRLTVL.

This CDR3 is CASSQVTYSETQYF. The CDR3 nucleotides read TGTGCCAGCAGCCAAGTCACGTATAGCGAGACCCAGTACTTC. The J gene is TRBJ2-5, the V gene TRBV14, with D unclear. V lost 1 base to trimming and J lost 5 bases, with 11 bases between them. CDR3 length equals 14 residues. CDR1 and CDR2 (germline): SGHDN, FVKESK. The entire variable domain, with the rest obtained from reference TRBV14 and TRBJ2-5, is as follows: EAGVTQFPSHSVIEKGQTVTLRCDPISGHDNLYWYRRVMGKEIKFLLHFVKESKQDESGMPNNRFLAERTGGTYSTLKVQPAELEDSGVYFCASSQVTYSETQYFGPGTRLLVL.

V usage is TRBV5-1 and J usage is TRBJ1-4; D unresolved. The CDR3 runs 18 residues. CDR1 SGHRS and CDR2 YFSETQ come from the germline V gene. Trimming took off 4 bases at V and 0 bases at J, with 19 bases between the two ends. CDR3 residues: CASSPREGPLATNEKLFF. In nucleotides, the CDR3 is TGCGCCAGCAGCCCCCGGGAGGGCCCCTTAGCAACTAATGAAAAACTGTTTTTT. Together with reference TRBV5-1 and TRBJ1-4, the CDR3 gives the full variable domain: KAGVTQTPRYLIKTRGQQVTLSCSPISGHRSVSWYQQTPGQGLQFLFEYFSETQRNKGNFPGRFSGRQFSNSRSEMNVSTLELGDSALYLCASSPREGPLATNEKLFFGSGTQLSVL.

DNA of the CDR3: TGTGCCAGCTCACCAATATGGGGGACAGAAGCTTTCTTT. Its translation: CASSPIWGTEAFF. The genes are TRBV18 and TRBJ1-1, with D possibly matching TRBD1 (6 bases). This CDR3 has 13 amino acids. Trimming took off 2 bases at V and 8 bases at J, with 12 bases between the two ends. Per the germline V gene, CDR1 is KGHSH and CDR2 is LQKENI.

The CDR3 DNA follows: TGTGCCAGCAGTTTATATGGCGGCTACTATAGCAATCAGCCCCAGCATTTT. The encoded protein is CASSLYGGYYSNQPQHF. The chain recombines TRBV27 with TRBJ1-5; no clear D gene. Germline loops: CDR1 MNHEY, CDR2 SMNVEV (reference sequence). Trimming pared 1 base from V and 0 bases from J, leaving 13 bases between. CDR3 length: 17 amino acids.

The chain has TRBV7-2 and TRBJ2-7, with 8 bases fitting TRBD2. The germline CDR1 and CDR2 sequences are SGHTA and FQGNSA. With 5 bases clipped from V and 0 bases from J, the junction kept 9 bases outside the gene matches. This CDR3 comprises 16 residues. The CDR3 nucleotides are TGTGCCAGCAGCCTTTCATCCGGGACTAGCTCCTACGAGCAGTACTTC. Its translation is CASSLSSGTSSYEQYF. Full variable domain (rest looked up from reference TRBV7-2 and TRBJ2-7): GAGVSQSPSNKVTEKGKDVELRCDPISGHTALYWYRQSLGQGLEFLIYFQGNSAPDKSGLPSDRFSAERTGGSVSTLTIQRTQQEDSAVYLCASSLSSGTSSYEQYFGPGTRLTVT.

In its sample, this clone was seen once. The chain couples TRBV5-1 to TRBJ2-2, with 13 bases identical to TRBD2. This CDR3 is built from 20 residues. Germline V gene sequence: CDR1 SGHRS, CDR2 YFSETQ. Losses at the gene ends were 1 base for V and 6 bases for J; bases not matched to a gene: 15. As DNA, the CDR3 is TGCGCCAGCAGCTTGACTGGACAGGGGTGGACTAGCGGGAGTTCCGGGGAGCTGTTTTTT. This translates into CASSLTGQGWTSGSSGELFF.

This clone was detected ten times or more. J is TRBJ2-3 and V is TRBV30, with TRBD2 matching over 12 bases. CDR3 size: 17 residues. Germline CDR1 and CDR2: GTSNPN and SVGIG (reference sequence). The V and J ends lost 4 bases and 0 bases, in that order; junction bases with no gene match: 8. The CDR3 DNA sequence: TGTGCCTGGACTAGCGGGAGGGCCAAGTCTAGCACAGATACGCAGTATTTT. This translates into CAWTSGRAKSSTDTQYF.

The J gene is TRBJ2-1, the V gene TRBV5-4, with 13 bases matching TRBD2. Germline V gene lookup returns CDR1 SGHNT and CDR2 YYREEE (reference sequence). This CDR3 spans 17 amino acids. V trimming: 4 bases; J trimming: 7 bases; junction bases outside the gene matches: 11. The CDR3 sequence: CASSLGLAGAPINEQFF. Here the CDR3 DNA reads TGTGCCAGCAGCCTTGGACTAGCGGGAGCCCCGATTAATGAGCAGTTCTTC.

The chain links TRBV29-1 to TRBJ2-7; 8 bases map to TRBD1. CDR1 is SQVTM, CDR2 ANQGSEA, per germline. V dropped 6 bases and J dropped 0; count of bases not matched to a gene: 10. This CDR3 region has 15 residues. CDR3 sequence reads: CSVPMRDRISYEQYF. DNA of the CDR3: TGCAGCGTACCGATGCGGGACAGGATCTCCTACGAGCAGTACTTC.

This rearrangement joins TRBV19 to TRBJ1-2; 7 nucleotides align to TRBD1. The junction had 6 bases not matched to a gene; V was cut back by 6 bases and J by 5 bases. Germline V CDR1 and CDR2: LNHDA, SQIVND (reference sequence). The CDR3 loop spans 13 amino acids. DNA for the CDR3: TGTGCCAGTAGAAAAGACAGGGAATATGGCTACACCTTC. Amino acid sequence: CASRKDREYGYTF.